These 17 T cell receptor beta chains share one sample of origin, sequenced in a study of shared clonotypes between healthy human individuals. Data came from immunoSEQ multiplex PCR; TCRdb stores just in-frame clones and leaves some out. This sample has a few million clones; roughly 92% occur once, and the top ten carry 0.37%. The sample consisted of naive CD4+ T cells from PBMCs. Subset indicated: CD45RA+ positively selected. Source of these receptors: a man younger than 35 in good health. Some clones in this sample may be carry-over from other donors' samples.

The chain couples TRBV30 to TRBJ2-5; D might be TRBD1 (6 bases). The V gene lost 5 bases and the J gene lost 7 bases, with 17 bases spanning the gap. The CDR3 is 13 residues long. The germline V gene has CDR1 GTSNPN and CDR2 SVGIG (reference sequence). The CDR3 is CAWDGTRWGTQYF. CDR3 in DNA: TGTGCCTGGGACGGGACACGGTGGGGGACCCAGTACTTC.

Points on this clone: The sample has other DNA sequences that encode this CDR3 too. J is TRBJ2-5 and V is TRBV5-1; 9 bases fit TRBD1. This CDR3 comprises 13 residues. The junction had 2 bases not matched to a gene; V was cut back by 3 bases and J by 5 bases. CDR1 and CDR2 (germline): SGHRS, YFSETQ. The CDR3 spells CASSSGQGETQYF. In DNA form, the CDR3 reads TGCGCCAGCAGCTCCGGACAGGGGGAGACCCAGTACTTC.

The gene calls are TRBV6-5 and TRBJ2-7; D unresolved. Trimming took off 3 bases at V and 2 bases at J, with 11 bases between the two ends. Germline CDR1 MNHEY, CDR2 SVGAGI. This CDR3 is 14 amino acids long. CDR3 protein: CASSYGVLAYEQYF. The CDR3 DNA reads TGTGCCAGCAGTTATGGAGTCCTAGCCTACGAGCAGTACTTC.

This clone was seen just once. The chain carries TRBV6-1 and TRBJ2-5; no definite D call. CDR1 is MNHNS, CDR2 SASEGT, per germline. V gave up 3 bases and J gave up 0 bases, with 11 bases separating them. The CDR3 consists of 15 residues. CDR3 DNA: TGTGCCAGCAGTGACCCGGATTGGTACCAAGAGACCCAGTACTTC. Amino acid sequence: CASSDPDWYQETQYF.

The V and J genes are TRBV7-9 and TRBJ2-7; D is possibly TRBD2 (6 bases). Germline V gene lookup returns CDR1 SEHNR and CDR2 FQNEAQ (reference sequence). Trimming took off 5 bases at V and 2 bases at J, with 16 bases between the two ends. This CDR3 has 15 amino acids. Written as DNA, the CDR3 is TGTGCCAGCAGCGCCCCGGGACTGGGTACCTACGAGCAGTACTTC. As protein: CASSAPGLGTYEQYF.

The chain carries TRBV5-6 and TRBJ2-5; 9 bases map to TRBD1. Germline V gives CDR1 SGHDT, CDR2 YYEEEE. Trimming took 5 bases from V and 5 from J; bases not matched to a gene: 10. This CDR3 has 15 residues. CDR3 DNA: TGTGCCAGCAGTTTAGGGACAGGGTGGGAGGAGACCCAGTACTTC. As protein: CASSLGTGWEETQYF.

The chain has TRBV28 and TRBJ1-6; 7 bases align to TRBD1. The length of the CDR3 is 18 residues. Per the germline V gene, CDR1 is MDHEN and CDR2 is SYDVKM. The V segment lost 3 bases and the J segment 7 bases; nucleotides outside the gene matches: 15. CDR3 in amino acids: CASSLWSVTGLRNSPLHF. For the CDR3, the DNA is TGTGCCAGCAGTTTGTGGTCCGTGACAGGGTTACGAAATTCACCCCTCCACTTT.

The V gene is TRBV4-1, the J gene TRBJ1-5; TRBD1 aligns across 10 bases. The CDR3 is 15 amino acids. V trimming: 3 bases; J trimming: 5 bases; junction bases outside the gene matches: 4. Germline loops: CDR1 MGHRA, CDR2 YSYEKL. The CDR3 reads CASSHLTGGYQPQHF. Written as DNA, the CDR3 is TGCGCCAGCAGCCACCTGACAGGGGGCTATCAGCCCCAGCATTTT.

The chain is built from TRBV19 and TRBJ2-1, with TRBD2 matching 9 bases. Germline CDR1 LNHDA, CDR2 SQIVND (reference sequence). This CDR3 spans 15 amino acids. Trimming at V came to 6 bases and at J to 4 bases, leaving 7 bases not matched to a gene. The CDR3 bases are TGTGCCAGTAGGACGGGGAGCGGGAGGTACAATGAGCAGTTCTTC. It translates to CASRTGSGRYNEQFF. The full variable domain, its missing parts supplied by reference TRBV19 and TRBJ2-1, is DGGITQSPKYLFRKEGQNVTLSCEQNLNHDAMYWYRQDPGQGLRLIYYSQIVNDFQKGDIAEGYSVSREKKESFPLTVTSAQKNPTAFYLCASRTGSGRYNEQFFGPGTRLTVL.

The V and J genes are TRBV30 and TRBJ2-5; 10 nucleotides align to TRBD1. CDR3 size: 13 residues. V lost 7 bases, J lost 11 bases, and 13 bases stayed unmatched. The germline CDR1 and CDR2 sequences are GTSNPN and SVGIG (reference sequence). CDR3 amino acids: CAYQPGQGLGQYF. The CDR3 bases are TGTGCCTACCAACCGGGACAGGGGCTTGGGCAGTACTTC. The whole variable domain, filled in from reference TRBV30 and TRBJ2-5, reads SQTIHQWPATLVQPVGSPLSLECTVEGTSNPNLYWYRQAAGRGLQLLFYSVGIGQISSEVPQNLSASRPQDRQFILSSKKLLLSDSGFYLCAYQPGQGLGQYFGPGTRLLVL.

V and J are TRBV18 and TRBJ1-2, with a tentative D call TRBD1 (5 bases). The CDR3 has 15 residues. Germline lookup yields CDR1 KGHSH and CDR2 LQKENI. Trimming removed 1 base from V and 4 bases from J, with 13 bases in between. The CDR3 region has the DNA TGTGCCAGCTCACCACTCCCGGGACGGCCCTATGGCTACACCTTC. Its translation is CASSPLPGRPYGYTF.

This rearrangement joins TRBV2 to TRBJ2-1; 9 positions agree with TRBD2. With V trimmed by 7 bases and J by 5 bases, 12 bases remained unmatched. CDR1 SNHLY and CDR2 FYNNEI come from the germline V gene. The CDR3 length is 16 residues. For the CDR3, the DNA is TGTGCCAGCACCCCCGGTCGGGCGGGAGGGGACAATGAGCAGTTCTTC. Translation: CASTPGRAGGDNEQFF.

This chain links TRBV6-5 with TRBJ1-4, with 8 bases aligning to TRBD1. Losses at the gene ends were 8 bases for V and 7 bases for J; bases not matched to a gene: 9. From germline, CDR1 is MNHEY and CDR2 SVGAGI. The CDR3 spans 14 residues. The CDR3 here is CASGPGGAGEKLFF. The CDR3, as DNA: TGTGCCAGCGGCCCAGGGGGCGCGGGTGAAAAACTGTTTTTT.

This clone was counted once. The chain combines TRBV28 with TRBJ2-1; TRBD1 agrees at 8 bases. Looked up from germline, CDR1 is MDHEN and CDR2 is SYDVKM. The CDR3 length is 13 residues. The V and J ends lost 5 bases and 12 bases, in that order; junction bases with no gene match: 9. CDR3: CASSEGATGGQFF. CDR3 DNA sequence: TGTGCCAGCAGTGAAGGGGCTACAGGGGGGCAGTTCTTC.

V is TRBV5-1 and J is TRBJ2-7; 12 nucleotides align to TRBD1. This CDR3 is built from 15 residues. In germline, CDR1 is SGHRS, CDR2 YFSETQ. J lost 5 bases, V lost 2 bases, and 5 bases had no gene match. CDR3 sequence (DNA): TGCGCCAGCAGCTTCCTAGGGACAGGGGGCGACGAGCAGTACTTC. This encodes CASSFLGTGGDEQYF.

Worth noting for this clone: Since no conserved phenylalanine or tryptophan closes the CDR3, a read error is the likely cause. No DNA is shown, since the ends of the CDR3 on it are uncertain; the CDR3 is the one TCRdb lists. The chain employs TRBV5-8 and TRBJ1-1. The CDR3 is 11 residues long, ends included. Germline V lookup: CDR1 SGHTS, CDR2 YDEGEE. The CDR3: CASSLLRISVL.

V is TRBV2 and J is TRBJ2-5; possibly TRBD2 for D (5 bases). V lost 7 bases and J lost 7, with 13 bases in between. The germline V gene has CDR1 SNHLY and CDR2 FYNNEI. The CDR3 length is 12 residues. In DNA form, the CDR3 reads TGTGCCAGCATCCCCGGCGGAGGGACCCAGTACTTC. Protein product: CASIPGGGTQYF.